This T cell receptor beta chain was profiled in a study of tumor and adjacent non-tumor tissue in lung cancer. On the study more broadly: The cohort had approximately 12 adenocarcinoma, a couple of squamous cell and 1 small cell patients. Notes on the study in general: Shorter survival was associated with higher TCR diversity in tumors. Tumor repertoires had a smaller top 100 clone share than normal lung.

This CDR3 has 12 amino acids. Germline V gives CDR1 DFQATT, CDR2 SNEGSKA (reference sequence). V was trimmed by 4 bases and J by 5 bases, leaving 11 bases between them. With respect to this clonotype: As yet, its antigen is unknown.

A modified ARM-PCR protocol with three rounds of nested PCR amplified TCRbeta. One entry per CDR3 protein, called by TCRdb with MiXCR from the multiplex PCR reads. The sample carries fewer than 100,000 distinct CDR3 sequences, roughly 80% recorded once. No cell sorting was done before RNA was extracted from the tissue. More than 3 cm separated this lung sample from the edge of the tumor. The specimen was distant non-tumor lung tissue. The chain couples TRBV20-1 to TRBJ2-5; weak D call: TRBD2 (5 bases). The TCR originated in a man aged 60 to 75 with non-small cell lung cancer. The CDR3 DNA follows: TGCAGTGCTATTGAGGACTGGGAGACCCAGTACTTC. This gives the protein CSAIEDWETQYF.